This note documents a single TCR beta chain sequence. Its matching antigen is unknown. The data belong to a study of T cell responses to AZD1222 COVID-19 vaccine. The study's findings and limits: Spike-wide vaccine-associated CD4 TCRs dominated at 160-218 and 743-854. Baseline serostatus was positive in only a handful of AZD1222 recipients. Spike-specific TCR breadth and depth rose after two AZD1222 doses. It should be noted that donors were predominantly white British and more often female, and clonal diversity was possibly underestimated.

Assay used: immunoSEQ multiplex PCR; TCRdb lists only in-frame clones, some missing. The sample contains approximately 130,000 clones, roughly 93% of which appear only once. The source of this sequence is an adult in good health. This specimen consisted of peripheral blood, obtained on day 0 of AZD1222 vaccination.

The CDR3 bases are TGTGCCAGCAGCGACCAGGAAAGTGCCTATGGCTACACCTTC. This sequence encodes CASSDQESAYGYTF. This rearrangement joins TRBV9 to TRBJ1-2; the D is unclear. Trimming left V 3 bases short and J 4 bases short, with 13 bases between. This CDR3 comprises 14 residues. Germline assignment: CDR1 SGDLS and CDR2 YYNGEE.